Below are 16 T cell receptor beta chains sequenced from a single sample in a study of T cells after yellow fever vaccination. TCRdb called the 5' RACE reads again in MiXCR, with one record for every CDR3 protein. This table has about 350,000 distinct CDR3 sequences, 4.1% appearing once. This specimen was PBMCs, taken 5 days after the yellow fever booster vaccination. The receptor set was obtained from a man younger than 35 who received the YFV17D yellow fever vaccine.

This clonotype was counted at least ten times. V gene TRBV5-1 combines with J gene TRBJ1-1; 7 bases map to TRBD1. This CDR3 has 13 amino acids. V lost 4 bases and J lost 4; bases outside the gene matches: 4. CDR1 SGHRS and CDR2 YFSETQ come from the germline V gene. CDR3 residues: CASSVRGGTEAFF. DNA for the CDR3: TGCGCCAGCAGCGTCAGGGGGGGCACTGAAGCTTTCTTT.

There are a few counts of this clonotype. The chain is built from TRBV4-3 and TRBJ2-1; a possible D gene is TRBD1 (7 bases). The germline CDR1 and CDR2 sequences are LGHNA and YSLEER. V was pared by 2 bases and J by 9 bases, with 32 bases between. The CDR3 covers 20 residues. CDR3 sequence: CASSQSRSLRGYRGSGEQFF. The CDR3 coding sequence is TGCGCCAGCAGCCAAAGCCGATCCCTGCGGGGCTACAGGGGTTCGGGTGAGCAGTTCTTC.

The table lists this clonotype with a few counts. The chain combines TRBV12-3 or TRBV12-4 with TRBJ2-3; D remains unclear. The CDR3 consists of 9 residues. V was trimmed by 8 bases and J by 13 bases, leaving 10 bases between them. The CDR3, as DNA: TGTGCCAGCGGACGAGAAGAGTATTTT. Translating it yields CASGREEYF.

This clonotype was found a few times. Written as DNA, the CDR3 is TGTGCCAGCAGCGCGTTCCCGGGGGAGGCAGAGACCCAGTACTTC. Translation gives CASSAFPGEAETQYF. The chain carries TRBV7-3 and TRBJ2-5, with D possibly being TRBD2 (6 bases). V was clipped by 5 bases and J by 4 bases, with 17 bases between them. Germline CDR1 reads SGHTA; CDR2 reads FQGTGA. The CDR3 is 15 residues long. The complete variable domain, with remaining parts taken from reference TRBV7-3 and TRBJ2-5, reads GAGVSQTPSNKVTEKGKYVELRCDPISGHTALYWYRQSLGQGPEFLIYFQGTGAADDSGLPNDRFFAVRPEGSVSTLKIQRTERGDSAVYLCASSAFPGEAETQYFGPGTRLLVL.

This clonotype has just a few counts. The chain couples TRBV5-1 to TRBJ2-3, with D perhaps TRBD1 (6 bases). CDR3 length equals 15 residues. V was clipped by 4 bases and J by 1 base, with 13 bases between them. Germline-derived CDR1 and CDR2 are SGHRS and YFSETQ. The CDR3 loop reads CASSGPGGGTDTQYF. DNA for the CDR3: TGCGCCAGCAGCGGACCTGGGGGCGGCACAGATACGCAGTATTTT.

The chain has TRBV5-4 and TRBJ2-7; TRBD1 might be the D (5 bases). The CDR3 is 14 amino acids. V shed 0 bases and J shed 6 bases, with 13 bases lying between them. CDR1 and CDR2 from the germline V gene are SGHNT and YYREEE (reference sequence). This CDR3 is CASSLGGTGGEQYF. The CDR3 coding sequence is TGTGCCAGCAGCTTGGGAGGCACAGGCGGCGAGCAGTACTTC. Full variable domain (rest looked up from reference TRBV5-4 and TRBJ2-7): ETGVTQSPTHLIKTRGQQVTLRCSSQSGHNTVSWYQQALGQGPQFIFQYYREEENGRGNFPPRFSGLQFPNYSSELNVNALELDDSALYLCASSLGGTGGEQYFGPGTRLTVT.

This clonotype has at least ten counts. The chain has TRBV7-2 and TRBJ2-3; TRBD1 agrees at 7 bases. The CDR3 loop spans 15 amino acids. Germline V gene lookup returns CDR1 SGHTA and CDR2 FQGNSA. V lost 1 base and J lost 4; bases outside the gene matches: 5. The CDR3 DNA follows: TGTGCCAGCAGCTTAGAAGGGGGCGCGGCAGATACGCAGTATTTT. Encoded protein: CASSLEGGAADTQYF.

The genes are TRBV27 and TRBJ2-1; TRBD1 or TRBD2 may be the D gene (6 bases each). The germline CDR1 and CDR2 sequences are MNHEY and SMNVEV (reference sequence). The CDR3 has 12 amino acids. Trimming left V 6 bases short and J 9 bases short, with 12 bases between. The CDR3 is CASSWPGAEQFF. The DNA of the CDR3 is TGTGCCAGCAGCTGGCCGGGGGCTGAGCAGTTCTTC.

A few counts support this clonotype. CDR3 bases: TGTGCCAGCAGCTGGGGACTAGATCCTGAGCAGTTCTTC. Protein sequence: CASSWGLDPEQFF. V gene TRBV5-5 combines with J gene TRBJ2-1; 8 nucleotides line up with TRBD2. This CDR3 is built from 13 residues. J gave up 9 bases and V 3 bases, and 5 bases lay outside the gene matches. Germline CDR1 and CDR2: SGHKS and YYEKEE (reference sequence).

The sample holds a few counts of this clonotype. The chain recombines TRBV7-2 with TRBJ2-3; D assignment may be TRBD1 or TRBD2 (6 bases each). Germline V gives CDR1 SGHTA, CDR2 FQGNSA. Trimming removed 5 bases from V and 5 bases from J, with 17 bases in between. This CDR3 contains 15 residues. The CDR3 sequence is CASSVPRGVVDTQYF. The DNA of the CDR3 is TGTGCCAGCAGCGTGCCTAGGGGGGTTGTAGATACGCAGTATTTT.

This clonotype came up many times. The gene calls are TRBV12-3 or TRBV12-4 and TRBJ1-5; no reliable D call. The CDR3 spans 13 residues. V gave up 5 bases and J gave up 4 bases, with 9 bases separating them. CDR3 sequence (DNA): TGTGCCAGCAGTCTTCCGGGGAATCAGCCCCAGCATTTT. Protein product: CASSLPGNQPQHF.

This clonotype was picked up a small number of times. This chain's CDR3 is CASSRSGTLSYEQYV. The CDR3 coding sequence is TGTGCCAGCAGCCGCAGCGGGACTCTTTCCTACGAGCAGTACGTC. The chain recombines TRBV11-1 with TRBJ2-7, with 7 nucleotides matching TRBD2. V lost 5 bases, J lost 1 base, and 8 bases stayed unmatched. CDR3 length: 15 residues. Looked up from germline, CDR1 is SGHAT and CDR2 is FQDESV (reference sequence).

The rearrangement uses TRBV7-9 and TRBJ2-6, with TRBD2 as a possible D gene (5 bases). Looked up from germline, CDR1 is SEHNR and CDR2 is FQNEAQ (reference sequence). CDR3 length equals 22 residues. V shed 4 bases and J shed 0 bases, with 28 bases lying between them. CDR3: CASSSYTLFSGKSLSGANVLTF. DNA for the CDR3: TGTGCCAGCAGCTCCTACACCTTATTTTCCGGGAAGAGCCTCTCTGGGGCCAACGTCCTGACTTTC.

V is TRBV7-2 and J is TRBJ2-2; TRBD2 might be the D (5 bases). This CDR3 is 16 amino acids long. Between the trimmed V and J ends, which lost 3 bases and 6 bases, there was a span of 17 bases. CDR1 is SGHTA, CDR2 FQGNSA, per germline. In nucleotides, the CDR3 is TGTGCCAGCAGCTTCGTACCGGGGTATGGGGCCGGGGAGCTGTTTTTT. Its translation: CASSFVPGYGAGELFF.

CDR3 protein: CASIRGFGVRTEAFF. In DNA form, the CDR3 reads TGTGCCAGCATCCGTGGATTTGGGGTGAGGACTGAAGCTTTCTTT. V usage is TRBV7-8 and J usage is TRBJ1-1; D is undetermined. V dropped 7 bases and J dropped 5 bases, with 20 bases sitting between them. The CDR3 covers 15 residues. Germline assignment: CDR1 SGHVS and CDR2 FQNEAQ.

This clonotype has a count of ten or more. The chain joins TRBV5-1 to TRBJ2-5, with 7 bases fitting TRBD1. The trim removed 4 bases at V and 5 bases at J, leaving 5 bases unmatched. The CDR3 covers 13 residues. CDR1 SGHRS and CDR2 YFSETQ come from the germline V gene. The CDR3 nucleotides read TGCGCCAGCAGCCTGGGACAGTTGGAGACCCAGTACTTC. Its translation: CASSLGQLETQYF.